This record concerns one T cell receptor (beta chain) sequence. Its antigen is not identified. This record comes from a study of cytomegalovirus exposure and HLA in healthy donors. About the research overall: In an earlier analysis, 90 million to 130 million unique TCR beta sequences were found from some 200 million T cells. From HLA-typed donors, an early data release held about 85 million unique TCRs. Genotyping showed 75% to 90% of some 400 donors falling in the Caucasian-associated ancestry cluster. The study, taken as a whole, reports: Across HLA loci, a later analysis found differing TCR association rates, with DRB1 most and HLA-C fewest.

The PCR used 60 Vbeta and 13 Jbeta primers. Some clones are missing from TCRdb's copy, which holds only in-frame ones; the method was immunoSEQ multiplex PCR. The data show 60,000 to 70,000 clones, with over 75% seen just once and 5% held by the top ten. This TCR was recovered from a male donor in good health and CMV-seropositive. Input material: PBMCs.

The CDR3 DNA is TGCGCCAGCAGCGCGTTAGGGGGGAACACTGAAGCTTTCTTT. Amino acid sequence: CASSALGGNTEAFF. This chain uses TRBV5-1 with TRBJ1-1; the D gene is possibly TRBD1 (6 bases). This CDR3 spans 14 amino acids. V gave up 4 bases and J gave up 1 base, with 11 bases separating them. Germline V gives CDR1 SGHRS, CDR2 YFSETQ.